Included here is one T cell receptor beta chain sequence, with context. Its antigen specificity is not known. No base quality information exists; no much larger clone differs at one position. This sample is part of a study of graft-versus-host responses after intestinal transplantation (dated by TCRdb to about 2021). Concerning the study at large: The transplants that recipients got were multivisceral, liver-intestinal, or isolated intestinal. Every recipient was given anti-thymocyte globulin induction, followed by around three years of maintenance tacrolimus and steroids. After intestinal transplantation, graft-versus-host and host-versus-graft alloreactive T cell clones were followed in the graft, circulation and bone marrow using bulk TCR-beta CDR3 sequencing. To identify alloreactive clones, pre-transplant mixed lymphocyte reaction products were sequenced and compared with unstimulated pre-transplant donor and recipient T cells. The cohort enrolled some 24 intestinal transplant recipients, one of whom was a retransplant, and a few patients without pretransplant specimens were excluded. A peak of at least 4% donor T cells among recipient peripheral blood mononuclear cells was the definition used for donor T cell macrochimerism. Rather than being sequenced by the commercial service, samples from a few later patients were sequenced in-house on an Illumina MiSeq and processed with MiXCR.

CDR1 and CDR2 are drawn from the germline V gene: SGHTA, FQGTGA. Spanning cysteine to phenylalanine, the CDR3 consists of 15 amino acids. Only the CDR3 region is kept as DNA, spanning 45 bases read in frame from base 1. Trimming removed 5 bases from V and 3 bases from J, leaving 17 bases between the germline ends. The time point label of this sample denotes: cells obtained before transplantation from donor or recipient. CD3+CD4+ and CD3+CD8+ populations were FACS-sorted from unstimulated pre-transplant donor and recipient cells taken from spleen or lymph nodes. The paper's findings and limits, for the study overall: Peak levels of circulating GvH clones were associated with declines in HvG clones early after transplant. In patients with donor T cell macrochimerism, the allografts had high GvH to HvG T cell clonal ratios. GvH clones turned up in recipient bone marrow, with some appearing earlier in ileal mucosa or blood, a pattern consistent with an intestinal mucosal origin. The conclusions were limited by the relatively low number and heterogeneity of the intestinal transplant patients.

Preparation of the library involved the immunoSEQ multiplex PCR assay. In most patients, genomic DNA was isolated using the Qiagen DNeasy Blood and Tissue Kit and sent frozen to Adaptive Biotechnologies for TCR sequencing. For most patients, genomic DNA was subjected to high-throughput TCR-beta CDR3 sequencing by Adaptive Biotechnologies. The study's processing was this. TCR sequencing data for 15 to 20 patients were retrieved from Adaptive's ImmunoSEQ software; a few other patients were processed with MiXCR and VDJtools. To correct CD4 versus CD8 sorting errors, any sequence found in both subsets at a frequency ratio below 5:1 was removed. CDR3 nucleotide sequences shared between donor and recipient were removed because their origin could not be assigned. To be classed as alloreactive, a clone needed at least 2-fold expansion over unstimulated cells and a minimum CFSE-low frequency of 0.002% (template counts) or 0.001% (read counts). Clones detected in sequenced pre-transplant spleen, lymph node, or MLR CFSE-low populations of the donor or recipient were defined as mappable. Cumulative frequency of alloreactive clones was calculated as a percentage of all sequences weighted by copy number. Entries here come from immuneACCESS through TCRdb and include only in-frame sequences with V and J called. Some clones fail to appear in such tables; in the studies checked, an unresolved V gene covers under half of the shortfall, and the cause of the remainder is unknown. V and J calls plus clone size are reproduced from that table; the DNA served to infer D and trimming. The sample table records 90,000 to 150,000 clones; over 85% of these occur just once. The leading ten clones occupy 0.095% to 0.15% of the sample.

This sequence originates from a human donor who received an intestinal transplant. The sample here was unstimulated CD4+ T cells sorted from spleen or lymph node cells, taken before intestinal transplant. The sequence is built from TRBV7-3 and TRBJ2-7, with TRBD2 perhaps the D gene, on 6 matching bases. CDR3 region: CASSNGTLPGYEQYF. The DNA is TGTGCCAGCAGCAACGGGACTCTCCCGGGCTACGAGCAGTACTTC.